What follows describes a single TCR beta chain. Germline V gene lookup returns CDR1 SGHTA and CDR2 FQGTGA. This CDR3 region has 13 residues. The V end lost 4 bases, the J end lost 9 bases, and 15 bases lay between the germline ends. Using immunoSEQ multiplex PCR, the repertoire was profiled, and TCRdb retains in-frame clones only, with some absent. The sample gives 380,000 or so clones, about 80% of which show up once; around 7% is in the top ten. This specimen comes from a study of Ad26.COV2.S vaccination and SARS-CoV-2 variants. Treatment described: approximately 18 received Ad26.COV2.S at low or high dose, single or two shots; 5 received placebo; per-sample allocation not given. Specimens were obtained on day 63 following the first vaccine or placebo injection. SARS-CoV-2 spike from the Wuhan strain was encoded by the vaccine, an Ad26 vector.

This chain connects TRBV7-3 to TRBJ2-5; no definite D call. The clonotype originates from a person aged 18-60 years who received the Ad26.COV2.S COVID-19 vaccine or a placebo. This specimen was peripheral blood, taken in a trial of Ad26.COV2.S vaccine versus placebo. Here the CDR3 reads CASSSRSGVAQYF. The CDR3 DNA follows: TGTGCCAGCAGCTCCAGGTCTGGGGTGGCCCAGTACTTC.